This passage covers 20 T cell receptor beta chains from one sample sequenced in a study of response to subunit inactivated influenza vaccine. TCRdb re-called the RT-PCR reads with MiXCR, one entry per CDR3 protein. The sample holds roughly 550,000 distinct CDR3 sequences, 20% to 25% seen once. These data also featured in a second study, about T cells expressing NK-cell markers. That report adds: It was by 5'RACE template switching with UMIs that TCR beta cDNA was made.

The sample here was CD4+ T cells sorted from PBMCs, taken 12 days after vaccination. The receptors here all came from a man aged 50-60 years who received an inactivated influenza vaccine.

The chain uses TRBV4-3 and TRBJ1-4; D perhaps matches TRBD1 (5 bases). The germline V and J ends were trimmed by 0 bases and 5 bases, with 10 bases remaining between them. CDR3 length: 15 amino acids. Germline values: CDR1 LGHNA, CDR2 YSLEER. CDR3: CASSQDQGANEKLFF. DNA of the CDR3: TGCGCCAGCAGCCAAGATCAGGGTGCCAATGAAAAACTGTTTTTT.

This rearrangement joins TRBV10-3 to TRBJ2-1, with 9 bases identical to TRBD2. Trimming removed 8 bases from V and 5 bases from J; junction bases left unmatched: 4. There are 13 residues in the CDR3. CDR1 is ENHRY and CDR2 is SYGVKD in the germline V gene. CDR3 coding DNA: TGTGCCATCGCCCTAGCGGGGAACAATGAGCAGTTCTTC. It codes for CAIALAGNNEQFF.

The chain couples TRBV2 to TRBJ2-1; weak D call: TRBD1 (6 bases). The ends were cut back, 6 bases at V and 5 bases at J, with 17 bases in the middle. CDR1 is SNHLY, CDR2 FYNNEI, per germline. The CDR3 runs 15 residues. The CDR3 region is CASRATGGTNNEQFF. The CDR3 DNA reads TGTGCCAGCAGGGCGACAGGAGGTACAAACAATGAGCAGTTCTTC.

In its sample, this clonotype was seen a few times. The CDR3: CSVGGRGLSGIQYF. DNA of the CDR3: TGCAGCGTGGGGGGAAGGGGTCTTTCTGGGATTCAGTACTTC. The V and J genes are TRBV29-1 and TRBJ2-4, with D possibly TRBD2 on 6 matching bases. This CDR3 is 14 amino acids long. V lost 6 bases to trimming and J lost 10 bases, with 22 bases between them. Germline V gene data show CDR1 as SQVTM and CDR2 as ANQGSEA.

The chain couples TRBV19 to TRBJ2-1, with D perhaps being TRBD1 or TRBD2 (5 bases each). The germline gives CDR1 LNHDA, CDR2 SQIVND (reference sequence). The V gene lost 7 bases and the J gene lost 9 bases, with 19 bases spanning the gap. The CDR3 spans 14 residues. In DNA, the CDR3 is TGTGCCAGTATCCCCACCCTGGGGGTTAGTGAGCAGTTCTTC. This gives the protein CASIPTLGVSEQFF.

Ten or more counts support this clonotype. The chain recombines TRBV27 with TRBJ1-2, with 9 bases matching TRBD1. The ends lost 6 bases at V and 5 bases at J; junction bases unmatched: 4. The germline V gene encodes CDR1 MNHEY and CDR2 SMNVEV (reference sequence). The CDR3 sequence is 13 residues long. CDR3 bases: TGTGCCAGCAGCTATGGACAGGGGTATGGCTACACCTTC. It is translated as CASSYGQGYGYTF.

The CDR3 bases are TGTGCCAGCAAGGACCTGTATAGCCCCTCCTACAATGAGCAGTTCTTC. It translates to CASKDLYSPSYNEQFF. V and J are TRBV27 and TRBJ2-1; D remains ambiguous. CDR1 and CDR2 (germline): MNHEY, SMNVEV (reference sequence). The CDR3 contains 16 residues. The V gene lost 7 bases and the J gene lost 0 bases, with 16 bases spanning the gap.

This clonotype has more than one count but fewer than ten. The genes are TRBV5-8 and TRBJ2-3; 8 bases fit TRBD2. Germline V gives CDR1 SGHTS, CDR2 YDEGEE. After removal of 0 bases from V and 2 bases from J, the junction contained 2 bases not matched to a gene. The CDR3 extends over 15 amino acids. CDR3 loop: CASSLAAGATDTQYF. CDR3 nucleotides: TGTGCCAGCAGCTTGGCAGCGGGGGCCACAGATACGCAGTATTTT.

The V and J genes are TRBV5-4 and TRBJ2-1; TRBD2 aligns across 9 bases. V lost 1 base and J lost 8; bases outside the gene matches: 7. Germline V gives CDR1 SGHNT, CDR2 YYREEE (reference sequence). The CDR3 loop spans 15 amino acids. The DNA of the CDR3 is TGTGCCAGCAGCTTGAGGGTAGCGGGAGTGGATGAGCAGTTCTTC. Translating gives CASSLRVAGVDEQFF.

The V and J genes are TRBV20-1 and TRBJ1-5; 8 positions match TRBD1. Germline lookup yields CDR1 DFQATT and CDR2 SNEGSKA (reference sequence). After removal of 4 bases from V and 0 bases from J, the junction contained 2 bases not matched to a gene. This CDR3 has 14 residues. CDR3 in amino acids: CSAIQGDSNQPQHF. CDR3 in DNA: TGCAGTGCTATACAGGGGGATAGCAATCAGCCCCAGCATTTT.

The chain recombines TRBV5-1 with TRBJ1-2, with D maybe TRBD1 (5 bases). In germline, CDR1 is SGHRS, CDR2 YFSETQ. This CDR3 comprises 16 residues. V was trimmed by 2 bases and J by 10 bases, leaving 24 bases between them. This chain's CDR3 is CASSFSSGVGARPYTF. The CDR3 DNA is TGCGCCAGCAGCTTCAGTAGCGGTGTCGGGGCGCGGCCCTACACCTTC.

The V call is TRBV4-2, the J call TRBJ2-2; D might be TRBD2 (5 bases). Germline V gives CDR1 LGHNA, CDR2 YNFKEQ. V was cut by 0 bases and J by 2 bases, with 13 bases left in between. The CDR3 consists of 17 residues. CDR3 sequence (DNA): TGTGCCAGCAGCCAAGATCGGAGTAGCGCCAACACCGGGGAGCTGTTTTTT. This sequence encodes CASSQDRSSANTGELFF.

This clonotype showed up just a few times. The chain joins TRBV10-3 to TRBJ2-3; 9 positions agree with TRBD1. The V gene's germline CDR1 is ENHRY and CDR2 SYGVKD. CDR3 length: 14 amino acids. The V gene end was trimmed by 6 bases and the J gene end by 2 bases; junction bases not matched to a gene: 3. Here the CDR3 reads CAIRGQGDTDTQYF. Written as DNA, the CDR3 is TGTGCCATCAGGGGACAGGGCGACACAGATACGCAGTATTTT.

In this sample, this clonotype turned up a few times. The chain joins TRBV9 to TRBJ2-3; 7 positions agree with TRBD1. The CDR3 consists of 16 residues. CDR1 is SGDLS and CDR2 is YYNGEE in the germline V gene. With 4 bases clipped from V and 5 bases from J, the junction kept 13 bases outside the gene matches. The CDR3 reads CASSLRQGRMGDTQYF. The CDR3 DNA reads as TGTGCCAGCAGCCTCCGACAGGGAAGGATGGGAGATACGCAGTATTTT.

This clonotype was detected a few times. The V call is TRBV19, the J call TRBJ2-2, with D maybe TRBD1 (5 bases). This CDR3 spans 12 amino acids. Trimming pared 9 bases from V and 6 bases from J, leaving 11 bases between. Germline V gives CDR1 LNHDA, CDR2 SQIVND (reference sequence). The CDR3, as DNA: TGTGCCAGCCATGACAGCCCCGGGGAGCTGTTTTTT. It specifies CASHDSPGELFF.

This clonotype was seen ten or more times. The CDR3 sequence is CSANPTGDTQYF. The CDR3 DNA reads as TGCAGTGCTAACCCGACGGGGGATACGCAGTATTTT. The chain joins TRBV20-1 to TRBJ2-3; the D gene is possibly TRBD2 (5 bases). CDR1 and CDR2 from the germline V gene are DFQATT and SNEGSKA (reference sequence). Trimming shortened V by 4 bases and J by 6 bases, and 11 bases separated the two germline ends. This CDR3 region has 12 residues.

V and J are TRBV5-1 and TRBJ2-6, with D perhaps TRBD1 or TRBD2 (6 bases each). This CDR3 is 17 amino acids long. The V end lost 0 bases, the J end lost 0 bases, and 10 bases lay between the germline ends. Germline CDR1 SGHRS, CDR2 YFSETQ. Here the CDR3 reads CASSLERGVSGANVLTF. The CDR3 DNA sequence: TGCGCCAGCAGCTTGGAGAGGGGGGTCTCTGGGGCCAACGTCCTGACTTTC.

The chain joins TRBV4-1 to TRBJ2-2, with a possible D match to TRBD1 (6 bases). The CDR3 spans 16 residues. V was pared by 3 bases and J by 1 base, with 12 bases between. Germline loops: CDR1 MGHRA, CDR2 YSYEKL. This CDR3 is CASSHPQTGNTGELFF. CDR3 in DNA: TGCGCCAGCAGCCACCCCCAGACAGGGAACACCGGGGAGCTGTTTTTT.

V is TRBV6-5 and J is TRBJ1-1, with TRBD1 identical over 8 bases. Germline CDR1 MNHEY, CDR2 SVGAGI. V lost 4 bases to trimming and J lost 6 bases; unmatched junction nucleotides: 7. The CDR3 loop spans 14 amino acids. For the CDR3, the DNA is TGTGCCAGCAGTTCTCGGCCAGGGGGCTCTGAAGCTTTCTTT. Protein: CASSSRPGGSEAFF.

There are a few counts of this clonotype. V and J are TRBV5-1 and TRBJ2-1; D is perhaps TRBD1 or TRBD2 (7 bases each). V lost 6 bases, J lost 7 bases, and 20 bases lay in between. The CDR3 runs to 15 residues. Germline V gene lookup returns CDR1 SGHRS and CDR2 YFSETQ. The CDR3: CASTHQGGGPNEQFF. CDR3 DNA: TGCGCCAGCACCCATCAGGGGGGAGGGCCGAATGAGCAGTTCTTC.